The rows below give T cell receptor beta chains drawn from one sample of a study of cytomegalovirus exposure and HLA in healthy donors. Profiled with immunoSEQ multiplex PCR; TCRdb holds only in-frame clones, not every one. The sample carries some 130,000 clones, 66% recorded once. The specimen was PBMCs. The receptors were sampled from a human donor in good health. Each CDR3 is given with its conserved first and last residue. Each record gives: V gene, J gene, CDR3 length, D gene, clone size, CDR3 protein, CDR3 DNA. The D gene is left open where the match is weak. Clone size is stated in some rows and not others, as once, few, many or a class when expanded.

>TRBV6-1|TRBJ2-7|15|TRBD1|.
CASSLGDRAVGEQYF
TGTGCCAGCAGTCTTGGAGACAGGGCGGTCGGCGAGCAGTACTTC
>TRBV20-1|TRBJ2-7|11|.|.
CSARVVDEQYF
TGCAGTGCTAGAGTCGTTGACGAGCAGTACTTC
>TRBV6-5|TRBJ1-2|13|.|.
CASSSRELGGYTF
TGTGCCAGCAGCTCTCGAGAGCTCGGGGGCTACACCTTC
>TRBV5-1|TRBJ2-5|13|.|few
CASRGAVQETQYF
TGCGCCAGCAGGGGAGCGGTTCAAGAGACCCAGTACTTC
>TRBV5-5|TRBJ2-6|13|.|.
CASTVSGANVLTF
TGTGCCAGCACGGTATCTGGGGCCAACGTCCTGACTTTC
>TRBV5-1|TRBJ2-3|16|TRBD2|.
CASSLAEAGGSDTQYF
TGCGCCAGCAGCTTGGCCGAGGCGGGAGGCTCGGATACGCAGTATTTT
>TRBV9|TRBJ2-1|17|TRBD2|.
CASSVGWRGSSYNEQFF
TGTGCCAGCAGCGTAGGGTGGCGGGGGAGCTCCTACAATGAGCAGTTCTTC
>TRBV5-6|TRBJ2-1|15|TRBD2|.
CASSPGLAGANEQFF
TGTGCCAGCAGCCCGGGACTAGCGGGAGCTAATGAGCAGTTCTTC
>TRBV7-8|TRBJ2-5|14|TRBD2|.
CASSSRVAGETQYF
TGTGCCAGCAGCTCCCGGGTAGCGGGAGAGACCCAGTACTTC
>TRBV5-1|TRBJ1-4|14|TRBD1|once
CASSLEGADEKLFF
TGCGCCAGCAGCTTGGAGGGGGCCGATGAAAAACTGTTTTTT
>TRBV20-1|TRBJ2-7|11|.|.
CSARPSGEQYF
TGCAGTGCTAGACCCTCGGGGGAGCAGTACTTC
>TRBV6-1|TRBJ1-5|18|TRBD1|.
CASSDVAHRGILGQPQHF
TGTGCCAGCAGTGACGTGGCCCACAGGGGAATCTTGGGACAGCCCCAGCATTTT
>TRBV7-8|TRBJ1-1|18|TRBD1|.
CASSLGWPGQEADTEAFF
TGTGCCAGCAGCTTGGGATGGCCGGGACAGGAGGCGGACACTGAAGCTTTCTTT
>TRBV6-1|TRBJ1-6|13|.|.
CASSEERLGPLHF
TGTGCCAGCAGTGAAGAGCGGTTAGGGCCCCTCCACTTT
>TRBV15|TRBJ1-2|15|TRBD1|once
CATSRDRDSGQGYTF
TGTGCCACCAGCAGAGACCGGGACAGCGGCCAAGGCTACACCTTC
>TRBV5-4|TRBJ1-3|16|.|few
CASSLDQEFSGNTIYF
TGTGCCAGCAGCTTGGATCAGGAATTCTCTGGAAACACCATATATTTT
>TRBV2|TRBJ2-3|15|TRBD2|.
CASIKRESGTDTQYF
TGTGCCAGCATTAAGCGGGAGTCGGGCACAGATACGCAGTATTTT
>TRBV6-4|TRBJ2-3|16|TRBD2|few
CASSVQAGGATDTQYF
TGTGCCAGCAGCGTCCAAGCGGGAGGGGCCACAGATACGCAGTATTTT